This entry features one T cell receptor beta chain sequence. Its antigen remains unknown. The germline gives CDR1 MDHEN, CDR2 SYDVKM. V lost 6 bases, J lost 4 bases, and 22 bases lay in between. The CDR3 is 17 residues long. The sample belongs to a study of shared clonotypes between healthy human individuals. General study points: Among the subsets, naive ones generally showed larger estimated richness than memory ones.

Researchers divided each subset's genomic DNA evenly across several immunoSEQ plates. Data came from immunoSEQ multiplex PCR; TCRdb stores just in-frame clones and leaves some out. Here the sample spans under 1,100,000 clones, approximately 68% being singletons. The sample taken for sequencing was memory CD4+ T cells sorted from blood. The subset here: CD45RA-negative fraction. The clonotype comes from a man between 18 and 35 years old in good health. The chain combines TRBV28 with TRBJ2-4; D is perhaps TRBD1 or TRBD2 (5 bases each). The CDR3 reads CASSHGALLPSKNIQYF. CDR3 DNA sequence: TGTGCCAGCAGCCACGGGGCCCTTTTACCTAGTAAAAACATTCAGTACTTC.